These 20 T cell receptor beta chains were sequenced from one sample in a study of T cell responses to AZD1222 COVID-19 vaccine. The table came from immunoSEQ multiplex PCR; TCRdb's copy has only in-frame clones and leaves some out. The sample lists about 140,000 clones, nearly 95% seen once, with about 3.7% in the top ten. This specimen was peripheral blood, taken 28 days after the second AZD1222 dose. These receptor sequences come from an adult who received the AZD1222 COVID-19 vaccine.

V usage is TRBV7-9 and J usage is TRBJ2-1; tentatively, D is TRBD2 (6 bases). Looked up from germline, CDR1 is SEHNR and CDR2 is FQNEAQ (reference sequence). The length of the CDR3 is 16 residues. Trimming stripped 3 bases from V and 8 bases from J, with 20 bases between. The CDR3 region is CASSLMVAGMPHEQFF. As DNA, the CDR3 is TGTGCCAGCAGCTTGATGGTTGCGGGAATGCCGCATGAGCAGTTCTTC.

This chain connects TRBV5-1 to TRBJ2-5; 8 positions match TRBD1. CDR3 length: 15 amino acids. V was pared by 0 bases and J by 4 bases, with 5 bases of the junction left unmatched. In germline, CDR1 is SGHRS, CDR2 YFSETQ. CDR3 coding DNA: TGCGCCAGCAGCTTGGGGACAGGGCAAGGAGAGACCCAGTACTTC. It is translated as CASSLGTGQGETQYF.

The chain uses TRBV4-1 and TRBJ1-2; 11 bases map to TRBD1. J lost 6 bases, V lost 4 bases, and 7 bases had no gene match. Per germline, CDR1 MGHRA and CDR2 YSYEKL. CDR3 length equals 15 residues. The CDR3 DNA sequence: TGCGCCAGCAGCCCGGGACAGGGGGGAGTTCATGGCTACACCTTC. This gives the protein CASSPGQGGVHGYTF.

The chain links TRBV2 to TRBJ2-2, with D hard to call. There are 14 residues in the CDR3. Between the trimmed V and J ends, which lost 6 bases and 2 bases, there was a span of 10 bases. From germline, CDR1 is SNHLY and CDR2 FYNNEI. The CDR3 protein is CASRASSNTGELFF. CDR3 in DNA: TGTGCCAGCAGGGCCAGCTCAAACACCGGGGAGCTGTTTTTT.

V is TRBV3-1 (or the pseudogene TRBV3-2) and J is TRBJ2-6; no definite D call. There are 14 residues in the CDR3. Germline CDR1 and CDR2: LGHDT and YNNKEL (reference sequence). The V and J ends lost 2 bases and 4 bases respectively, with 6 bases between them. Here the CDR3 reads CASSQLSGANVLTF. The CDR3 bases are TGTGCCAGCAGCCAATTATCCGGGGCCAACGTCCTGACTTTC.

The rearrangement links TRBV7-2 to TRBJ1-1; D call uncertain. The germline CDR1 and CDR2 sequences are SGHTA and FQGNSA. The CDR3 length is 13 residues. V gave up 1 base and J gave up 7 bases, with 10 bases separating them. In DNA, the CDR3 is TGTGCCAGCAGCTTAGAGAGAGGGATTGAAGCTTTCTTT. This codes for CASSLERGIEAFF.

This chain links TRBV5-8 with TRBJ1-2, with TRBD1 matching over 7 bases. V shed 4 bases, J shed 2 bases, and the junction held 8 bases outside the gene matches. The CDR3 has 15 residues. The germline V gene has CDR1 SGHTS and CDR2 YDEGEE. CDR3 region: CASSAHRGANYGYTF. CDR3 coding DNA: TGTGCCAGCAGCGCCCACAGGGGCGCGAACTATGGCTACACCTTC.

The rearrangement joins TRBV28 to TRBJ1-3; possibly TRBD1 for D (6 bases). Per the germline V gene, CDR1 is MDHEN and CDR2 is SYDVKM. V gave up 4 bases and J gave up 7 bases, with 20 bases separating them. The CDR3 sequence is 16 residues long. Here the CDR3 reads CASSSARESGANTIYF. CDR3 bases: TGTGCCAGCAGTTCAGCCAGGGAATCGGGGGCGAACACCATATATTTT.

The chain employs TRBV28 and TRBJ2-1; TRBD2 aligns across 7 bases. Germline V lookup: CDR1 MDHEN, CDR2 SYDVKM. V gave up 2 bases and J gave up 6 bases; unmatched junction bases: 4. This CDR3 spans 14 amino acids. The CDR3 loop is CASSLAGVGNEQFF. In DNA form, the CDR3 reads TGTGCCAGCAGTTTAGCGGGAGTTGGCAATGAGCAGTTCTTC.

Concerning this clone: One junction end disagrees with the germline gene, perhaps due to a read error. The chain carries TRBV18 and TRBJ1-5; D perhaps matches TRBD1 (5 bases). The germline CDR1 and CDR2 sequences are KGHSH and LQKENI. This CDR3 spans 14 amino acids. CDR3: CASSVGGAGQSQHF. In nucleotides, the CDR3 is TGTGCCAGCTCGGTGGGGGGAGCGGGTCAGTCCCAGCATTTT.

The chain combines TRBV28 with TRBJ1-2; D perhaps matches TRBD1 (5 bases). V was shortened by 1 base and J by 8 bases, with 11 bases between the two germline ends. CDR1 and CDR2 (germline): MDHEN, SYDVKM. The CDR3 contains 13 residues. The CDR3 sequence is CASSLSQVGGYTF. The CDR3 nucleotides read TGTGCCAGCAGTTTATCACAGGTGGGAGGCTACACCTTC.

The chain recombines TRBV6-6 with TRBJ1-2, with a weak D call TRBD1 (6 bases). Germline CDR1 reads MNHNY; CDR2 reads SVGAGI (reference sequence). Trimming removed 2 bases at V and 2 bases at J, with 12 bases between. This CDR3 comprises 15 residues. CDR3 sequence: CASSYPPGQNYGYTF. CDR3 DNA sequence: TGTGCCAGCAGTTACCCCCCTGGACAGAACTATGGCTACACCTTC.

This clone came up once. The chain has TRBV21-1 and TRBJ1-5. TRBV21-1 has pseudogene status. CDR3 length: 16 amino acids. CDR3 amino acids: CASSKRRKRRRQPQHF. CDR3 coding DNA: TGTGCCAGCAGCAAAAGGAGAAAACGACGGAGACAGCCCCAGCATTTT.

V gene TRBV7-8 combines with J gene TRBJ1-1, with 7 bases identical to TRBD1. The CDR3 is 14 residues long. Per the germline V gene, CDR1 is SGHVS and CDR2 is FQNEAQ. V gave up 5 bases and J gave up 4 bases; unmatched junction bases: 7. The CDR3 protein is CASSPRQGGTEAFF. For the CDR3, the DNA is TGTGCCAGCAGCCCCCGACAGGGAGGCACTGAAGCTTTCTTT.

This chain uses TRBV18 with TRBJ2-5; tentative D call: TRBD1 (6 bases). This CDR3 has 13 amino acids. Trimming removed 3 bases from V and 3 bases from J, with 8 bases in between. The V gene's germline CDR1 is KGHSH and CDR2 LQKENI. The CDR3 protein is CASSPSGEETQYF. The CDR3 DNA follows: TGTGCCAGCTCACCGTCAGGGGAAGAGACCCAGTACTTC.

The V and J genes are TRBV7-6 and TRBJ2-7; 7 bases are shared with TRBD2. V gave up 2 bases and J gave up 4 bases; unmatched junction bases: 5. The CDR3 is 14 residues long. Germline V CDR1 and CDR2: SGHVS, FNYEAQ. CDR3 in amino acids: CASSLRLAAYEQYF. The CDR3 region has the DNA TGTGCCAGCAGCTTACGGCTAGCGGCATACGAGCAGTACTTC.

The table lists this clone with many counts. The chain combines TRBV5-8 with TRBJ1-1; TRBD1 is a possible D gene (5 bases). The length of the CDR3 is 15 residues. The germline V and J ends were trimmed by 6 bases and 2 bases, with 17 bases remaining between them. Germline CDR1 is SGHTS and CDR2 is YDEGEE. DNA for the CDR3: TGTGCCAGCACGACGGACGGGGGACTTAACACTGAAGCTTTCTTT. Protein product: CASTTDGGLNTEAFF.

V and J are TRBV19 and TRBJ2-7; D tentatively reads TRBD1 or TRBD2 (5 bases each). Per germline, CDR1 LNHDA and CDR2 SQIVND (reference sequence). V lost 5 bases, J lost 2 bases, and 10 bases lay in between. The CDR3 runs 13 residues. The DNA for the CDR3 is TGTGCCAGTAGTCCCCGGGACCCCTACGAGCAGTACTTC. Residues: CASSPRDPYEQYF.

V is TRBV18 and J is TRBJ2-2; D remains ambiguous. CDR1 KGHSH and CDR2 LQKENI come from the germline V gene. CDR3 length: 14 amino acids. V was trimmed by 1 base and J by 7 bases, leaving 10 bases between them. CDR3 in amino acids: CASSPLQALGELFF. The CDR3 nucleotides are TGTGCCAGCTCACCACTGCAGGCCCTCGGGGAGCTGTTTTTT. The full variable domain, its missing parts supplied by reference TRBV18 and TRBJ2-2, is NAGVMQNPRHLVRRRGQEARLRCSPMKGHSHVYWYRQLPEEGLKFMVYLQKENIIDESGMPKERFSAEFPKEGPSILRIQQVVRGDSAAYFCASSPLQALGELFFGEGSRLTVL.

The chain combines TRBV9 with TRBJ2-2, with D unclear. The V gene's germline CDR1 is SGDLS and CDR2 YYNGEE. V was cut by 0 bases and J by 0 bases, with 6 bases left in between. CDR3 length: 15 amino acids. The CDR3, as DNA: TGTGCCAGCAGCGTAGGTTCTCCGAACACCGGGGAGCTGTTTTTT. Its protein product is CASSVGSPNTGELFF. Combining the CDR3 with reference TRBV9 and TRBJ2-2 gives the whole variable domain DSGVTQTPKHLITATGQRVTLRCSPRSGDLSVYWYQQSLDQGLQFLIQYYNGEERAKGNILERFSAQQFPDLHSELNLSSLELGDSALYFCASSVGSPNTGELFFGEGSRLTVL.